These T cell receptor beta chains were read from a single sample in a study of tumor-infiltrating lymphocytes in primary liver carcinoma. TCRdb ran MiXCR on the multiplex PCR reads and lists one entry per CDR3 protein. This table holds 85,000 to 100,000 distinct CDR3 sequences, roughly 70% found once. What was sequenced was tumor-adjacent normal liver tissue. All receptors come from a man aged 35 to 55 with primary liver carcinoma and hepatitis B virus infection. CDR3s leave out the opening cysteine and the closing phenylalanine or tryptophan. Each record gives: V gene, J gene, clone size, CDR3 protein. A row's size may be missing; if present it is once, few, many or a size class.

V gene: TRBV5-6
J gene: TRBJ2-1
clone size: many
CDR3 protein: ASSLSSDEQF

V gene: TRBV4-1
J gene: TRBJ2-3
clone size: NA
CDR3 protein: ASSQEYGDTHY

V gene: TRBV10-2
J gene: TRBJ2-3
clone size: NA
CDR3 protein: ASSSRDTSIDTQY

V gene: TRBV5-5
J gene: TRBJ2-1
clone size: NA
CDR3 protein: VSSSPIDRGPLGRGNEQF

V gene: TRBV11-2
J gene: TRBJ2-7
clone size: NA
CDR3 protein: ASSLERGGREY

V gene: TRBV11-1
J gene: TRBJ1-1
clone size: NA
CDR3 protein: ASSFGWANIEAF

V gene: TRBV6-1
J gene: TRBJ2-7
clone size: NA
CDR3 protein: AGNASGRYEQY

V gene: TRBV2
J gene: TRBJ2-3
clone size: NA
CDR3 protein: ASSEEAVDTQY

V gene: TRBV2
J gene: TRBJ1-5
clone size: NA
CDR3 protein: ASMSPGGVDRPQH

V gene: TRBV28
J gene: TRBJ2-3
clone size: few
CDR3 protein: ASSFPGFTDTQY

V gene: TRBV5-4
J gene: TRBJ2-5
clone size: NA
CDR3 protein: ASSFFHAEEETQY

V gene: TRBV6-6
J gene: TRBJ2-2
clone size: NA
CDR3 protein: TSSYTGTGELF

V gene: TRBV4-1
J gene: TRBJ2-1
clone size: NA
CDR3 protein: ASITTPGLGLGEQF

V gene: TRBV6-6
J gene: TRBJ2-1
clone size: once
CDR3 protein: ARSLTSGFNGQF

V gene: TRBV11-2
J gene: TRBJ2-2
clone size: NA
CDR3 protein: ASNYDRDRVGTGELF